Following are 32 T cell receptor beta chains from one sample sequenced in a study of T cell responses to AZD1222 COVID-19 vaccine (dated by TCRdb to 2020 to 2023). The sample's time point label is to be understood as: baseline before first vaccination. Libraries were built with the immunoSEQ multiplex PCR assay. TCRdb obtained this table from immuneACCESS and retained in-frame rearrangements with V and J assigned. These tables miss some clones; where compared with another copy, unresolved V genes account for less than half of the shortfall, and the remainder is unexplained. In all, the sample holds about 120,000 clones, and 75% to 90% of those were seen once. Under 4% of the sample is taken by the ten largest. This material consisted of peripheral blood, taken on day 0 of AZD1222 vaccination. These receptors were obtained from an adult in good health.

V is TRBV4-2 and J is TRBJ2-3, with a possible D match to TRBD2 (5 bases). The CDR3 sequence is 16 residues long. In germline, CDR1 is LGHNA, CDR2 YNFKEQ. Trimming removed 4 bases at V and 0 bases at J, with 14 bases between. CDR3 coding DNA: TGTGCCAGCAGCCTATGGGGAGCTGATAGCACAGATACGCAGTATTTT. Residues: CASSLWGADSTDTQYF.

This sequence joins TRBV6-5 and TRBJ2-7; D might be TRBD1 (6 bases). Trimming pared 5 bases from V and 3 bases from J, leaving 8 bases between. Germline V lookup: CDR1 MNHEY, CDR2 SVGAGI. The CDR3 sequence is 12 residues long. CDR3 sequence reads: CASSPQGYEQYF. In nucleotides, the CDR3 is TGTGCCAGCAGTCCACAGGGCTACGAGCAGTACTTC.

This chain links TRBV10-3 with TRBJ1-5; the match to TRBD1 covers 8 bases. The ends lost 6 bases at V and 6 bases at J; junction bases unmatched: 4. The CDR3 is 13 amino acids. The germline CDR1 and CDR2 sequences are ENHRY and SYGVKD. The CDR3 bases are TGTGCCATCAGCGACAGGGGTACTCAGCCCCAGCATTTT. This sequence encodes CAISDRGTQPQHF.

This clone has a single count. V gene TRBV18 combines with J gene TRBJ1-2; 11 bases fit TRBD1. The CDR3 spans 15 residues. With V trimmed by 1 base and J by 5 bases, 3 bases remained unmatched. From germline, CDR1 is KGHSH and CDR2 LQKENI. Written as DNA, the CDR3 is TGTGCCAGCTCACCACTGGGACAGGGGGAATATGGCTACACCTTC. It encodes CASSPLGQGEYGYTF.

J is TRBJ1-1 and V is TRBV19; D ambiguous. Trimming removed 3 bases at V and 5 bases at J, with 13 bases between. This CDR3 has 14 amino acids. Germline V lookup: CDR1 LNHDA, CDR2 SQIVND (reference sequence). CDR3 DNA: TGTGCCAGTAGTATTATCGACAAGCTAACTGAAGCTTTCTTT. It yields the protein CASSIIDKLTEAFF.

This chain uses TRBV7-6 with TRBJ2-5; D is unresolved. The CDR3 is 15 amino acids. Germline V lookup: CDR1 SGHVS, CDR2 FNYEAQ. Trimming stripped 5 bases from V and 5 bases from J, with 18 bases between. In DNA, the CDR3 is TGTGCCAGCAGCGGCGATTCAGGAGTTGGCGAGACCCAGTACTTC. It specifies CASSGDSGVGETQYF.

J is TRBJ2-2 and V is TRBV2; TRBD1 matches 7 bases. CDR3 length: 14 amino acids. The trim removed 4 bases at V and 5 bases at J, leaving 4 bases unmatched. Germline assignment: CDR1 SNHLY and CDR2 FYNNEI. CDR3 amino acids: CASSVGQSTGELFF. DNA of the CDR3: TGTGCCAGCAGTGTGGGACAGAGTACCGGGGAGCTGTTTTTT.

This sequence joins TRBV27 and TRBJ1-6; D uncertain. The germline CDR1 and CDR2 sequences are MNHEY and SMNVEV (reference sequence). The CDR3 spans 14 residues. Trimming stripped 0 bases from V and 5 bases from J, with 5 bases between. CDR3 DNA: TGTGCCAGCAGTTTATCGCCAAATAATTCACCCCTCCACTTT. Translating it yields CASSLSPNNSPLHF.

This clone appeared once. The chain has TRBV7-2 and TRBJ2-1; D possibly corresponds to TRBD2 (5 bases). Germline values: CDR1 SGHTA, CDR2 FQGNSA. The V gene lost 5 bases and the J gene lost 7 bases, with 15 bases spanning the gap. The CDR3 totals 14 residues. The CDR3 DNA is TGTGCCAGCAGCCCTAAGAGGGCGAAAAATGAGCAGTTCTTC. It codes for CASSPKRAKNEQFF.

This chain uses TRBV4-3 with TRBJ1-2; 8 bases are a match to TRBD1. V gave up 5 bases and J gave up 0 bases; unmatched junction bases: 5. The germline CDR1 and CDR2 sequences are LGHNA and YSLEER. CDR3 length: 15 amino acids. CDR3 sequence: CASSARTGSNYGYTF. As DNA, the CDR3 is TGCGCCAGCAGCGCCCGGACAGGGTCTAACTATGGCTACACCTTC.

This sequence joins TRBV28 and TRBJ1-2; tentatively, D is TRBD1 (5 bases). CDR1 and CDR2 (germline): MDHEN, SYDVKM. This CDR3 spans 13 amino acids. V was cut by 5 bases and J by 4 bases, with 11 bases left in between. The CDR3 protein is CASSETGLYGYTF. In DNA form, the CDR3 reads TGTGCCAGCAGTGAGACGGGACTCTATGGCTACACCTTC.

V is TRBV6-2 or TRBV6-3 and J is TRBJ2-5; 7 bases match TRBD1. This CDR3 is built from 16 residues. Trimming at V came to 2 bases and at J to 2 bases, leaving 8 bases not matched to a gene. Germline lookup yields CDR1 MNHEY and CDR2 SVGEGT. The CDR3 spells CASSYPTGTAQETQYF. The CDR3 coding sequence is TGTGCCAGCAGTTACCCTACTGGGACAGCACAAGAGACCCAGTACTTC.

This clone was observed a single time. V and J are TRBV30 and TRBJ2-3, with D possibly matching TRBD2 (6 bases). V was clipped by 1 base and J by 0 bases, with 11 bases between them. Germline V gene lookup returns CDR1 GTSNPN and CDR2 SVGIG (reference sequence). The CDR3 runs to 15 residues. CDR3 amino acids: CAWSGGLRSTDTQYF. CDR3 coding DNA: TGTGCCTGGAGTGGGGGACTTCGTAGCACAGATACGCAGTATTTT.

V and J are TRBV28 and TRBJ2-3; weak D call: TRBD1 (5 bases). From germline, CDR1 is MDHEN and CDR2 SYDVKM. This CDR3 comprises 17 residues. Trimming pared 6 bases from V and 1 base from J, leaving 20 bases between. The CDR3 DNA sequence: TGTGCCAGCAGAAGGCCAGGGATAGCTCTCGGCACAGATACGCAGTATTTT. Its protein product is CASRRPGIALGTDTQYF.

The V gene is TRBV28, the J gene TRBJ2-1; 10 bases are a match to TRBD2. This CDR3 spans 17 amino acids. Per germline, CDR1 MDHEN and CDR2 SYDVKM. Trimming at V came to 1 base and at J to 6 bases, leaving 9 bases not matched to a gene. The DNA of the CDR3 is TGTGCCAGCAGTTTATTCAGCGGGGGGGCTGTAGGCAATGAGCAGTTCTTC. Translation: CASSLFSGGAVGNEQFF.

The chain combines TRBV5-1 with TRBJ2-7, with 7 bases lining up with TRBD1. The CDR3 length is 14 residues. From germline, CDR1 is SGHRS and CDR2 YFSETQ. The V and J ends lost 0 bases and 2 bases, in that order; junction bases with no gene match: 2. The CDR3 protein is CASSLGDRTYEQYF. The CDR3 bases are TGCGCCAGCAGCTTGGGGGACAGAACCTACGAGCAGTACTTC.

The rearrangement links TRBV19 to TRBJ1-6; TRBD1 might be the D (6 bases). Germline CDR1 LNHDA, CDR2 SQIVND (reference sequence). The CDR3 length is 11 residues. The CDR3: CRGQANSPLHF. The CDR3 region has the DNA TGTAGGGGACAAGCCAATTCACCCCTCCACTTT.

The V gene is TRBV2, the J gene TRBJ1-1; D unresolved. The ends were cut back, 6 bases at V and 3 bases at J, with 14 bases in the middle. The CDR3 has 14 residues. Germline V CDR1 and CDR2: SNHLY, FYNNEI. The CDR3 loop reads CASSTGVSDTEAFF. The CDR3 DNA reads as TGTGCCAGCAGCACGGGAGTGTCGGACACTGAAGCTTTCTTT.

This sequence joins TRBV4-2 and TRBJ2-1; 8 positions agree with TRBD2. J lost 6 bases, V lost 3 bases, and 1 base had no gene match. CDR1 and CDR2 (germline): LGHNA, YNFKEQ. The CDR3 sequence is 13 residues long. The CDR3 nucleotides are TGTGCCAGCAGCCATGGACTAGCCAATGAGCAGTTCTTC. It encodes CASSHGLANEQFF.

V and J are TRBV19 and TRBJ1-5, with D perhaps matching TRBD1 (6 bases). Trimming removed 4 bases from V and 2 bases from J, with 18 bases in between. The CDR3 is made up of 17 amino acids. Germline lookup yields CDR1 LNHDA and CDR2 SQIVND (reference sequence). The CDR3: CASSTDGQTWGNQPQHF. CDR3 coding DNA: TGTGCCAGTAGTACCGACGGACAGACCTGGGGCAATCAGCCCCAGCATTTT.

The chain couples TRBV27 to TRBJ2-2; 11 positions agree with TRBD2. Trimming at V came to 5 bases and at J to 4 bases, leaving 6 bases not matched to a gene. The CDR3 runs to 16 residues. The germline CDR1 and CDR2 sequences are MNHEY and SMNVEV (reference sequence). The CDR3 region is CASSPLAGGPTGELFF. The CDR3 DNA reads as TGTGCCAGCAGTCCATTAGCGGGGGGGCCCACCGGGGAGCTGTTTTTT.

The chain is built from TRBV4-2 and TRBJ1-1; possible D gene TRBD1, 5 bases. Germline CDR1 is LGHNA and CDR2 is YNFKEQ. This CDR3 comprises 16 residues. V was trimmed by 1 base and J by 0 bases, leaving 12 bases between them. The DNA of the CDR3 is TGTGCCAGCAGCCAAGTTGCAGGGACGGTGAACACTGAAGCTTTCTTT. This sequence encodes CASSQVAGTVNTEAFF.

The chain uses TRBV5-5 and TRBJ2-3, with D maybe TRBD1 (5 bases). Trimming took 2 bases from V and 0 from J, leaving 10 bases between them. The CDR3 runs 15 residues. Per the germline V gene, CDR1 is SGHKS and CDR2 is YYEKEE (reference sequence). The DNA for the CDR3 is TGTGCCAGCAGCTTCTTCAGGGCAAGCACAGATACGCAGTATTTT. Protein product: CASSFFRASTDTQYF.

This clone came up a few times. This rearrangement joins TRBV5-1 to TRBJ2-2; D is tentatively TRBD1 or TRBD2 (5 bases each). Trimming removed 4 bases from V and 5 bases from J, with 12 bases in between. Germline V CDR1 and CDR2: SGHRS, YFSETQ. This CDR3 comprises 14 residues. CDR3 nucleotides: TGCGCCAGCAGCGGGGACGAAGGAACCGGGGAGCTGTTTTTT. Translation gives CASSGDEGTGELFF.

The V gene is TRBV27, the J gene TRBJ1-2, with D unresolved. V lost 0 bases and J 6 bases, leaving 8 bases between the germline ends. The CDR3 has 13 residues. Germline CDR1 MNHEY, CDR2 SMNVEV (reference sequence). DNA for the CDR3: TGTGCCAGCAGTTTATCGAAACAGAATGGCTACACCTTC. Encoded protein: CASSLSKQNGYTF.

This clone has only one observation. The CDR3 nucleotides are TGTGCCAGCACCACAGGGAGTCAGCCCCAGCATTTT. Translated: CASTTGSQPQHF. This chain links TRBV27 with TRBJ1-5; D possibly corresponds to TRBD1 (6 bases). Trimming removed 7 bases at V and 6 bases at J, with 10 bases between. CDR3 length: 12 residues. CDR1 and CDR2 (germline): MNHEY, SMNVEV (reference sequence).

The chain links TRBV19 to TRBJ1-1; 7 positions match TRBD1. The length of the CDR3 is 14 residues. The germline CDR1 and CDR2 sequences are LNHDA and SQIVND (reference sequence). Unmatched junction bases numbered 4, after V lost 3 bases and J lost 3 bases. The CDR3 protein is CASSILGGDTEAFF. The CDR3 nucleotides read TGTGCCAGTAGTATCCTAGGGGGCGACACTGAAGCTTTCTTT.

V usage is TRBV14 and J usage is TRBJ2-3; no clear D gene. This CDR3 contains 14 residues. The germline V and J ends were trimmed by 1 base and 3 bases, with 8 bases remaining between them. Germline V CDR1 and CDR2: SGHDN, FVKESK. The CDR3 region has the DNA TGTGCCAGCAGCCAAGTCGTGGGTACAGATACGCAGTATTTT. Amino acid sequence: CASSQVVGTDTQYF.

The CDR3 region is CASSFAVEREGSNQPQHF. CDR3 DNA: TGTGCCAGCAGCTTCGCCGTGGAGAGGGAGGGAAGCAATCAGCCCCAGCATTTT. This chain connects TRBV7-8 to TRBJ1-5; D remains ambiguous. The CDR3 length is 18 residues. Germline V lookup: CDR1 SGHVS, CDR2 FQNEAQ. Trimming pared 3 bases from V and 1 base from J, leaving 19 bases between.

This clone was recorded once. J is TRBJ2-5 and V is TRBV5-1; D unclear. The CDR3 is 15 amino acids. Trimming took 0 bases from V and 1 from J, leaving 10 bases between them. In germline, CDR1 is SGHRS, CDR2 YFSETQ. The CDR3 DNA sequence: TGCGCCAGCAGCTTGGCCTCAGGTCCCCAAGAGACCCAGTACTTC. Translating gives CASSLASGPQETQYF.

This clone was observed once. V gene TRBV10-2 combines with J gene TRBJ2-2; D may be TRBD2 (6 bases). This CDR3 is built from 13 residues. Between the trimmed V and J ends, which lost 8 bases and 7 bases, there was a span of 14 bases. CDR1 is WSHSY, CDR2 SAAADI, per germline. The CDR3 nucleotides read TGCGCCAGCGCCGCCGGGGGAATCGGGGAGCTGTTTTTT. Translating it yields CASAAGGIGELFF.

In nucleotides, the CDR3 is TGTGCCAGCAGTCTCCCGGGACAGGGGTTAACTGAAGCTTTCTTT. Encoded protein: CASSLPGQGLTEAFF. J is TRBJ1-1 and V is TRBV6-2 or TRBV6-3, with TRBD1 matching 10 bases. This CDR3 contains 15 residues. Looked up from germline, CDR1 is MNHEY and CDR2 is SVGEGT. V gave up 5 bases and J gave up 5 bases; unmatched junction bases: 8.